The rows below give T cell receptor beta chains drawn from one sample of a study of T-cell memory formation after mild COVID-19. TCRdb re-called the 5' RACE reads with MiXCR, one entry per CDR3 protein. This sample has 390,000 or so distinct CDR3 sequences, with 15% to 20% found just once. The sequenced material came from PBMCs or a T cell subset sorted from them (not recorded which). The receptors derive from a man aged 18 to 35 who had mild COVID-19 (a few samples of this study predate the infection). Cell type and time point are not known. CDR3s include the opening cysteine and the closing phenylalanine or tryptophan. D genes are given only for firm matches. Expanded clones get a size class; other rows say once, few or many, or leave the size out.

CDR3 protein | CDR3 DNA | J gene | V gene | D gene | clone size
CASSGFLDRTSNNEQFF | TGTGCCAGTAGCGGGTTTCTAGACAGAACCTCCAACAATGAGCAGTTCTTC | TRBJ2-1 | TRBV19 | . | many
CASSSDRADEQFF | TGTGCCAGCAGTTCCGACAGGGCTGATGAGCAGTTCTTC | TRBJ2-1 | TRBV27 | TRBD1 | .
CSAHTGLGNQPQHF | TGCAGTGCCCACACAGGGTTGGGGAATCAGCCCCAGCATTTT | TRBJ1-5 | TRBV20-1 | . | .
CSVETGGIHTQYF | TGCAGCGTTGAGACAGGGGGCATACATACGCAGTATTTT | TRBJ2-3 | TRBV29-1 | TRBD1 | few
CASRTGTRADTQYF | TGTGCCAGCAGAACCGGGACTAGAGCAGATACGCAGTATTTT | TRBJ2-3 | TRBV6-5 | TRBD2 | .
CASSLATGNEQYF | TGCGCCAGCAGCTTGGCAACAGGAAACGAGCAGTACTTC | TRBJ2-7 | TRBV5-1 | . | many
CASSRLAGPADTQYF | TGCGCCAGCAGCAGACTAGCGGGGCCCGCAGATACGCAGTATTTT | TRBJ2-3 | TRBV5-1 | TRBD2 | few
CASSLYNSNEQFF | TGTGCCAGCAGCTTGTACAATTCCAATGAGCAGTTCTTC | TRBJ2-1 | TRBV5-6 | . | few
CSAWGQGHQPQHF | TGCAGTGCTTGGGGACAGGGACATCAGCCCCAGCATTTT | TRBJ1-5 | TRBV20-1 | TRBD1 | many
CASARGQETQYF | TGTGCCAGCGCCAGGGGCCAAGAGACCCAGTACTTC | TRBJ2-5 | TRBV5-4 | . | few
CASSRQRGAGYGYTF | TGTGCCAGCAGCCGCCAGAGGGGGGCGGGCTATGGCTACACCTTC | TRBJ1-2 | TRBV12-3/TRBV12-4 | . | many
CASSLWTSPNNEQFF | TGTGCCAGCAGCCTATGGACTAGCCCAAACAATGAGCAGTTCTTC | TRBJ2-1 | TRBV7-2 | TRBD2 | few
CASSLMGQGQPQHF | TGTGCCAGCAGTTTAATGGGACAGGGCCAGCCCCAGCATTTT | TRBJ1-5 | TRBV12-3/TRBV12-4 | TRBD1 | few
CASGGDPYNEQFF | TGTGCCAGCGGCGGGGACCCCTACAATGAGCAGTTCTTC | TRBJ2-1 | TRBV6-5 | . | .
CSASNGLNTEAFF | TGCAGCGCGTCAAACGGTTTGAACACTGAAGCTTTCTTT | TRBJ1-1 | TRBV29-1 | . | few
CASSLAFSGNTIYF | TGTGCCAGCAGCTTAGCGTTCTCTGGAAACACCATATATTTT | TRBJ1-3 | TRBV7-2 | . | few
CASSLPPTGGNSPLHF | TGTGCCAGCAGTCTGCCTCCGACAGGAGGTAATTCACCCCTCCACTTT | TRBJ1-6 | TRBV7-9 | . | few
CASSLYGSNTEAFF | TGCGCCAGCAGCTTATACGGTTCGAACACTGAAGCTTTCTTT | TRBJ1-1 | TRBV5-1 | . | .
CASSTGTGVPKGYTF | TGTGCCAGCAGCACCGGGACAGGGGTCCCTAAGGGCTACACCTTC | TRBJ1-2 | TRBV12-3/TRBV12-4 | TRBD1 | .
CDSSRGWAEAFF | TGTGACAGCAGCAGGGGATGGGCTGAAGCTTTCTTT | TRBJ1-1 | TRBV25-1 | . | .
CASRQVYGYTF | TGTGCCAGTAGACAAGTCTATGGCTACACCTTC | TRBJ1-2 | TRBV7-2 | . | .
CASSLLLNTEAFF | TGTGCCAGCAGCTTGTTACTGAACACTGAAGCTTTCTTT | TRBJ1-1 | TRBV5-5 | . | .
CATSDWGVFQPQHF | TGTGCCACCAGTGATTGGGGGGTTTTTCAGCCCCAGCATTTT | TRBJ1-5 | TRBV24-1 | . | .
CASSLTEDEQYF | TGTGCCAGCAGTCTCACGGAGGACGAGCAGTACTTC | TRBJ2-7 | TRBV6-5 | . | .
CASSPIMGRTDTQYF | TGCGCCAGCAGCCCGATTATGGGGCGCACAGATACGCAGTATTTT | TRBJ2-3 | TRBV5-1 | . | few
CASSLGQPSGANVLTF | TGTGCCAGCAGCTTAGGACAGCCCTCTGGGGCCAACGTCCTGACTTTC | TRBJ2-6 | TRBV7-2 | . | .
CASSPGTDITEAFF | TGTGCCAGCAGCCCCGGGACCGACATCACTGAAGCTTTCTTT | TRBJ1-1 | TRBV6-2/TRBV6-3 | . | .
CASSLEVQGRNSPLHF | TGTGCCAGCAGCTTAGAGGTTCAGGGTCGCAATTCACCCCTCCACTTT | TRBJ1-6 | TRBV7-2 | . | .
CASSGLRDRGRTNYGYTF | TGTGCCAGCAGCGGACTTCGGGACAGGGGTCGGACTAACTATGGCTACACCTTC | TRBJ1-2 | TRBV7-9 | TRBD1 | .
CSVVTLADRVFYEQYF | TGCAGCGTTGTTACTCTGGCGGACAGGGTTTTCTACGAGCAGTACTTC | TRBJ2-7 | TRBV29-1 | TRBD1 | .
CASSPGRSNGQPQHF | TGTGCCAGCAGCCCCGGACGAAGTAACGGTCAGCCCCAGCATTTT | TRBJ1-5 | TRBV7-2 | . | .
CASSFDGAGNIQYF | TGTGCCAGCAGTTTCGACGGGGCGGGAAACATTCAGTACTTC | TRBJ2-4 | TRBV12-3/TRBV12-4 | . | .
CASSSSALADTQYF | TGTGCCAGCAGTTCCAGCGCGCTGGCAGATACGCAGTATTTT | TRBJ2-3 | TRBV12-3/TRBV12-4 | . | .
CASSYPTGGQMELFF | TGCGCCAGCAGCTATCCGACAGGGGGCCAGATGGAGCTGTTTTTT | TRBJ2-2 | TRBV5-1 | TRBD1 | few
CASSLRTGPGPYEQYF | TGTGCCAGCAGCCTCAGGACAGGGCCGGGACCGTACGAGCAGTACTTC | TRBJ2-7 | TRBV6-6 | TRBD1 | few
CAISESSVKVVNGYTF | TGTGCCATCAGTGAGTCTTCGGTAAAAGTGGTCAATGGCTACACCTTC | TRBJ1-2 | TRBV10-3 | . | .
CSASQGSGSGYEQYF | TGCAGTGCTAGTCAAGGTTCAGGGTCTGGATACGAGCAGTACTTC | TRBJ2-7 | TRBV20-1 | . | .
CASSQDGSQPQHF | TGCGCCAGCAGCCAAGATGGGAGTCAGCCCCAGCATTTT | TRBJ1-5 | TRBV4-1 | . | .
CASSRSMEPQVWNSPLHF | TGTGCCAGTAGTCGATCGATGGAACCTCAGGTTTGGAATTCACCCCTCCACTTT | TRBJ1-6 | TRBV19 | . | few
CASSYAGGGDQPQHF | TGTGCCAGCAGTTATGCAGGGGGCGGGGATCAGCCCCAGCATTTT | TRBJ1-5 | TRBV7-2 | TRBD1 | few
CASSLGLAGTSYEQYF | TGTGCCAGCAGCTTAGGACTAGCGGGGACGTCCTACGAGCAGTACTTC | TRBJ2-7 | TRBV11-2 | TRBD2 | .
CASSLSALNRNEQFF | TGTGCCAGCAGCTTAAGCGCCCTAAACCGGAATGAGCAGTTCTTC | TRBJ2-1 | TRBV7-2 | . | few
CASSLSDRVGQPQHF | TGTGCCAGCAGCTTAAGCGACAGAGTAGGTCAGCCCCAGCATTTT | TRBJ1-5 | TRBV11-2 | . | few
CSAPDRGHTGELFF | TGCAGTGCTCCGGACAGGGGGCACACCGGGGAGCTGTTTTTT | TRBJ2-2 | TRBV20-1 | TRBD1 | .
CASGATSGANVLTF | TGTGCCAGCGGTGCTACTTCTGGGGCCAACGTCCTGACTTTC | TRBJ2-6 | TRBV6-5 | . | .
CASSPSRSRSLDTQYF | TGTGCCAGCAGTCCCTCTCGGTCCCGATCCCTAGATACGCAGTATTTT | TRBJ2-3 | TRBV6-2/TRBV6-3 | . | many